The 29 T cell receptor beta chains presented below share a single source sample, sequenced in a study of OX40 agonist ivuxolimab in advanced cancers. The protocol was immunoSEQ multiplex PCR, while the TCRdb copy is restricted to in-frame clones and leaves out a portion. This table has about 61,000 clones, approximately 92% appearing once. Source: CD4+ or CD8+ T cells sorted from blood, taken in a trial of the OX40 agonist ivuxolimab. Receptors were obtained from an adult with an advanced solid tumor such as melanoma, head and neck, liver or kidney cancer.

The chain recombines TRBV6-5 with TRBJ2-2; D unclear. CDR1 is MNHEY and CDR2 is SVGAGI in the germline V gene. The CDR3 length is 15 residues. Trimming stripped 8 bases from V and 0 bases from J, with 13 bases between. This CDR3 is CASSRWATNTGELFF. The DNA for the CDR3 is TGTGCCAGCTCGAGGTGGGCAACGAACACCGGGGAGCTGTTTTTT.

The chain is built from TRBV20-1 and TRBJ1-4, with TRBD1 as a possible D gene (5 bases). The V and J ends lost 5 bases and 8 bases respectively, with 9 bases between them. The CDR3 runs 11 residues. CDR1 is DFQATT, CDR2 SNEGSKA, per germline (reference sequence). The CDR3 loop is CSAAGREKLFF. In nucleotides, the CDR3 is TGCAGTGCTGCAGGGCGCGAAAAACTGTTTTTT.

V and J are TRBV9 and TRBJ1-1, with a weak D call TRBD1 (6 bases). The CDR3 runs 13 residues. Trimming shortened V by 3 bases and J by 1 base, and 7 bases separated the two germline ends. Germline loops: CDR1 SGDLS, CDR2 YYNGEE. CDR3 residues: CASSEQGNTEAFF. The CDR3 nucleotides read TGTGCCAGCAGCGAACAGGGGAACACTGAAGCTTTCTTT.

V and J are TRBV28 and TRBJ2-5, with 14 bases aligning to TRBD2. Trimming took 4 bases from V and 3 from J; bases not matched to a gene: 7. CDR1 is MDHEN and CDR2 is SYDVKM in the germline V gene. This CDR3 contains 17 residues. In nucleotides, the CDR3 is TGTGCCAGCAGTTCCTACCAGGGACTAGCGGGAGAAGAGACCCAGTACTTC. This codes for CASSSYQGLAGEETQYF.

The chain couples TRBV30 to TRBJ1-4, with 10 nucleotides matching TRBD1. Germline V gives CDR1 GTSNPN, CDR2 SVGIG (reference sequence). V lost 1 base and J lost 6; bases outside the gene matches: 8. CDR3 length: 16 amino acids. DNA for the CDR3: TGTGCCTGGAGTGATCTCTGGGGACAGGGGTATGAAAAACTGTTTTTT. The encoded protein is CAWSDLWGQGYEKLFF.

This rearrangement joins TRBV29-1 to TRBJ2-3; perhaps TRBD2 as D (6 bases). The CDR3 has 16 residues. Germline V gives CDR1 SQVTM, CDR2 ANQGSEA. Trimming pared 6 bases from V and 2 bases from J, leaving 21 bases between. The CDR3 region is CSVAGSGSGFTDTQYF. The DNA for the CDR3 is TGCAGCGTCGCAGGAAGTGGTAGCGGATTCACAGATACGCAGTATTTT.

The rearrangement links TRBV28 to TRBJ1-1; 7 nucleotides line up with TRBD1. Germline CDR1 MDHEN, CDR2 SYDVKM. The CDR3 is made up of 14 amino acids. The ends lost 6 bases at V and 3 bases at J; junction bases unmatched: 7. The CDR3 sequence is CASSPGTEDTEAFF. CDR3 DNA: TGTGCCAGCAGCCCCGGGACAGAAGACACTGAAGCTTTCTTT.

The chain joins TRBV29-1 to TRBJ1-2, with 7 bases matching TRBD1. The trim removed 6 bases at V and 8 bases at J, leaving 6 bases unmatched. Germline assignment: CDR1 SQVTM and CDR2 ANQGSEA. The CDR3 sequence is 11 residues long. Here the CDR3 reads CSVHTGDGYTF. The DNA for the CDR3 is TGCAGCGTCCACACAGGGGACGGCTACACCTTC.

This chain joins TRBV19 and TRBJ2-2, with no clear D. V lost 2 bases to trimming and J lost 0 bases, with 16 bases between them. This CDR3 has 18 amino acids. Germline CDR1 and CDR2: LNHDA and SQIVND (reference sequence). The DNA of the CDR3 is TGTGCCAGTAGTATACCGAACTATATCACCGCGAACACCGGGGAGCTGTTTTTT. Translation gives CASSIPNYITANTGELFF.

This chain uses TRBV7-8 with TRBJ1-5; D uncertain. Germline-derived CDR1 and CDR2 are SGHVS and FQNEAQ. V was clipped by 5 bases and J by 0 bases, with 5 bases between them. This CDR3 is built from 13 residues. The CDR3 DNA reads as TGTGCCAGCAGCCGTTATAGCAATCAGCCCCAGCATTTT. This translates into CASSRYSNQPQHF.

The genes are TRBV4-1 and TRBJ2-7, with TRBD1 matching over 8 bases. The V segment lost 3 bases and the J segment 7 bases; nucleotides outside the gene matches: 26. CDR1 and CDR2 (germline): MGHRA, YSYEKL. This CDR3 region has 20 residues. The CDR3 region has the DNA TGCGCCAGCAGCCACCAAAAGTGGACAGGGATGGATCTTGACTACTGGGAGCAGTACTTC. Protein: CASSHQKWTGMDLDYWEQYF.

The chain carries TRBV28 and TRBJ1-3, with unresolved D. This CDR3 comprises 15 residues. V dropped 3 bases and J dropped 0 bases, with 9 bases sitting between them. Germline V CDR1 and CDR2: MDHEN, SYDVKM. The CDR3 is CASSFAVFSGNTIYF. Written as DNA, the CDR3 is TGTGCCAGCAGTTTTGCAGTTTTCTCTGGAAACACCATATATTTT.

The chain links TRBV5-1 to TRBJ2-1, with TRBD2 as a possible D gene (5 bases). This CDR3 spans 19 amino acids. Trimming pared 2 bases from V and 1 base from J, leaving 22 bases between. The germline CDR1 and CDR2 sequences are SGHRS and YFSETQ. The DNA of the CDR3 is TGCGCCAGCAGCTTCGCCCGGCGGGTGCCCCTCCAGTCCTACAATGAGCAGTTCTTC. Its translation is CASSFARRVPLQSYNEQFF.

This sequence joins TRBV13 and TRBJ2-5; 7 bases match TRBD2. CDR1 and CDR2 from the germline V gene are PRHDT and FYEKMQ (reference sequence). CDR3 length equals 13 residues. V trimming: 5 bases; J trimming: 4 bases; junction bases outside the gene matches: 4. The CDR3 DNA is TGTGCCAGCAGCCAACTAGCGAGAGAGACCCAGTACTTC. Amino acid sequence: CASSQLARETQYF.

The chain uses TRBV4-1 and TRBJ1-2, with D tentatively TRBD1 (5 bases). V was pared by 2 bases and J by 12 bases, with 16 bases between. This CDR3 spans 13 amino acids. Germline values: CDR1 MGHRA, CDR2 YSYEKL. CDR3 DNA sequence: TGCGCCAGCAGCCAAACCGGGACGGGAGTTAACACCTTC. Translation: CASSQTGTGVNTF.

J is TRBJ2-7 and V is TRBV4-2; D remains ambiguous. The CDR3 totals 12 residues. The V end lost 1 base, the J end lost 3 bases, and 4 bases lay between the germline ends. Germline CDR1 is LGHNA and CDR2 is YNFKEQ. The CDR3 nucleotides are TGTGCCAGCAGCCAAGCGGACTACGAGCAGTACTTC. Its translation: CASSQADYEQYF.

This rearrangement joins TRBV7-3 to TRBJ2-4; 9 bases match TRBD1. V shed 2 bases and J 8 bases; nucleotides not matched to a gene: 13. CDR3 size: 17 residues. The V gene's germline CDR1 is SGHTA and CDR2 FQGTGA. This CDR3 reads CASSLRPGTGLGDIQYF. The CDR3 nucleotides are TGTGCCAGCAGCTTACGCCCCGGGACAGGGTTGGGAGACATTCAGTACTTC.

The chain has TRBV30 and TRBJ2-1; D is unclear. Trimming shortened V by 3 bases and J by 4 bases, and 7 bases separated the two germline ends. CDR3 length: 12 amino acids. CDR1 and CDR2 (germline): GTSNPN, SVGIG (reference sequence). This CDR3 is CAWRLGYNEQFF. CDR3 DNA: TGTGCCTGGAGGCTCGGTTACAATGAGCAGTTCTTC.

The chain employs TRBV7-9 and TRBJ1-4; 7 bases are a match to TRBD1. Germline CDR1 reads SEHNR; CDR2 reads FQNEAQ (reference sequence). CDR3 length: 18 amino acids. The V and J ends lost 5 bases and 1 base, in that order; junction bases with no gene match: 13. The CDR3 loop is CASSADTGEGGTNEKLFF. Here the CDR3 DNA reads TGTGCCAGCAGCGCGGATACAGGGGAGGGAGGAACTAATGAAAAACTGTTTTTT.

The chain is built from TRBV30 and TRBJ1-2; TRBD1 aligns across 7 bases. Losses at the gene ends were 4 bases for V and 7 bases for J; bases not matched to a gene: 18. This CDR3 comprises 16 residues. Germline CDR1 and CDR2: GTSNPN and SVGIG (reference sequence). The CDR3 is CAWKGGGGPKPGGYTF. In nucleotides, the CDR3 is TGTGCCTGGAAAGGGGGCGGGGGGCCGAAGCCAGGTGGCTACACCTTC.

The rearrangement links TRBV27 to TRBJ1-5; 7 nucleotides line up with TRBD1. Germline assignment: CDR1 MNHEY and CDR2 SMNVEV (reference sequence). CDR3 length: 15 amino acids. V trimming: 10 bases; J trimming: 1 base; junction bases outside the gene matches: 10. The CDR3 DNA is TGTGCCACCAGACAGGGTCCGTGGAGCAATCAGCCCCAGCATTTT. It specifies CATRQGPWSNQPQHF.

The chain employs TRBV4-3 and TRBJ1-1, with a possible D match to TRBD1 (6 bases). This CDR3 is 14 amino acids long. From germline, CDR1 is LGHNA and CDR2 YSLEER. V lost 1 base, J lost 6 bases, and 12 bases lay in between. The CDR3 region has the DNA TGCGCCAGCAGCCAAGTTCAGGGGCTCGCTGAAGCTTTCTTT. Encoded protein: CASSQVQGLAEAFF.

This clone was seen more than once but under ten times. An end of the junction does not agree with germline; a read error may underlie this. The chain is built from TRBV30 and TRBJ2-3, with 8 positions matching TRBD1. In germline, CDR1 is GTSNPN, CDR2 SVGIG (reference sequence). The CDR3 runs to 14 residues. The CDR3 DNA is TGTGCCTGGCTACGGTCAGGGGGCACCGATACGCAGTATTTT. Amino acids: CAWLRSGGTDTQYF.

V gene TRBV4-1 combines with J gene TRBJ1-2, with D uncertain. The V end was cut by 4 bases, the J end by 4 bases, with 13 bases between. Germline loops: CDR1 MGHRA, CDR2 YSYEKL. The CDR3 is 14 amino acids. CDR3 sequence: CASSRTVVSYGYTF. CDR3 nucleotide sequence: TGCGCCAGCAGCCGGACGGTGGTCAGCTATGGCTACACCTTC.

CDR3 region: CASSESGGPFGADTQYF. The CDR3, as DNA: TGTGCCAGCAGTGAAAGCGGGGGGCCCTTCGGCGCAGATACGCAGTATTTT. The chain couples TRBV6-1 to TRBJ2-3; 9 bases fit TRBD2. The CDR3 is made up of 17 amino acids. From germline, CDR1 is MNHNS and CDR2 SASEGT. Trimming cost V 2 bases and J 4 bases; bases outside gene matches: 10.

In nucleotides, the CDR3 is TGTGCCAGCAGCCAAGTAGTTAAGGATTTCGCTTTCTTT. Encoded protein: CASSQVVKDFAFF. This chain joins TRBV4-2 and TRBJ1-1; D is uncertain. The germline CDR1 and CDR2 sequences are LGHNA and YNFKEQ. V gave up 1 base and J gave up 11 bases, with 14 bases separating them. The CDR3 covers 13 residues.

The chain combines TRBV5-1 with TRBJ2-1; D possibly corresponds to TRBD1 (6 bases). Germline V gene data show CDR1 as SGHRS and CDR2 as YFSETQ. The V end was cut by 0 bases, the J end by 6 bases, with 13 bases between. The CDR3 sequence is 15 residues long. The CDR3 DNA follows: TGCGCCAGCAGCTTGGCCGTGGCAGGGGTCAATGAGCAGTTCTTC. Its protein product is CASSLAVAGVNEQFF. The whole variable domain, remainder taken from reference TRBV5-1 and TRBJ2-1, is KAGVTQTPRYLIKTRGQQVTLSCSPISGHRSVSWYQQTPGQGLQFLFEYFSETQRNKGNFPGRFSGRQFSNSRSEMNVSTLELGDSALYLCASSLAVAGVNEQFFGPGTRLTVL.

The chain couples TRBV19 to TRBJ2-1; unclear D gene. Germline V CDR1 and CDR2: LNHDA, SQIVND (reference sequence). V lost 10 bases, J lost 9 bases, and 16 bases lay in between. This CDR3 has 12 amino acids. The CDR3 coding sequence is TGTGCCACCGGTCCTGGAATGATTGAGCAGTTCTTC. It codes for CATGPGMIEQFF.

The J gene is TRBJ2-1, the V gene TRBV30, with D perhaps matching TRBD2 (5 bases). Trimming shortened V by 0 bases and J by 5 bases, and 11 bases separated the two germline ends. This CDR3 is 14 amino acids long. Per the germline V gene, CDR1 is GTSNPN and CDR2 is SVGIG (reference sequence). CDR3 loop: CAWSVGNPDNEQFF. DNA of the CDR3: TGTGCCTGGAGTGTCGGGAATCCCGACAATGAGCAGTTCTTC. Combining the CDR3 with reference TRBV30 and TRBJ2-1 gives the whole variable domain SQTIHQWPATLVQPVGSPLSLECTVEGTSNPNLYWYRQAAGRGLQLLFYSVGIGQISSEVPQNLSASRPQDRQFILSSKKLLLSDSGFYLCAWSVGNPDNEQFFGPGTRLTVL.